This T cell receptor beta chain was recovered during a study of read filtering for tumor transcriptome and immune sequencing. Many counts were recorded for this clonotype. Molecular barcoded adaptors covering alpha/delta and beta/gamma chains were used on roughly 400 ng RNA. TCRdb recomputed calls from the reads with MiXCR, one row per CDR3 protein. This repertoire shows 85,000 to 100,000 distinct CDR3 sequences, 20% to 25% found once; its top ten account for 10% to 12%. V lost 1 base, J lost 4 bases, and 8 bases lay in between. CDR1 and CDR2 (germline): MGHRA, YSYEKL. The CDR3 contains 14 residues. The sequence was collected from a donor aged 40 or over with multiple myeloma. The sample comprised a population of CD138-negative cells sorted from bone marrow. The rearrangement uses TRBV4-1 and TRBJ1-5, with D uncertain. The CDR3 region is CASSQGQANQPQHF. CDR3 bases: TGCGCCAGCAGCCAAGGTCAAGCTAATCAGCCCCAGCATTTT.